This passage covers 9 T cell receptor beta chains from one sample sequenced in a study of blood T cell repertoires in COVID-19. The table came from immunoSEQ multiplex PCR; TCRdb's copy has only in-frame clones and leaves some out. Here the sample spans fewer than 85,000 clones, about four fifths being singletons. Source material: peripheral blood. All receptors come from a woman aged 55-75 years with acute or convalescent COVID-19.

The chain is built from TRBV4-3 and TRBJ2-3; 7 nucleotides align to TRBD2. Germline V gene data show CDR1 as LGHNA and CDR2 as YSLEER. The V gene end was trimmed by 0 bases and the J gene end by 2 bases; junction bases not matched to a gene: 11. This CDR3 has 18 amino acids. The DNA of the CDR3 is TGCGCCAGCAGCCAAGAACCCTATGCGGGGGTGACCACAGATACGCAGTATTTT. Its protein is CASSQEPYAGVTTDTQYF.

CDR3 coding DNA: TGTGCCACCTCCGAACCGAACAGTGATCCCTACAATGAGCAGTTCTTC. This sequence encodes CATSEPNSDPYNEQFF. The chain joins TRBV24-1 to TRBJ2-1; the D is unclear. V lost 9 bases to trimming and J lost 2 bases, with 19 bases between them. Germline V lookup: CDR1 KGHDR, CDR2 SFDVKD. The CDR3 has 16 residues.

This chain links TRBV7-9 with TRBJ2-6; D is undetermined. CDR1 SEHNR and CDR2 FQNEAQ come from the germline V gene (reference sequence). CDR3 length: 16 residues. V lost 5 bases and J lost 5, with 16 bases in between. The CDR3 reads CASSPSPLWWANVLTF. Written as DNA, the CDR3 is TGTGCCAGCAGCCCGAGCCCTCTCTGGTGGGCCAACGTCCTGACTTTC. The full variable domain, in which reference TRBV7-9 and TRBJ2-6 provide the parts outside the CDR3, is DTGVSQNPRHKITKRGQNVTFRCDPISEHNRLYWYRQTLGQGPEFLTYFQNEAQLEKSRLLSDRFSAERPKGSFSTLEIQRTEQGDSAMYLCASSPSPLWWANVLTFGAGSRLTVL.

The gene calls are TRBV4-3 and TRBJ1-4, with D possibly matching TRBD1 (5 bases). Trimming pared 2 bases from V and 2 bases from J, leaving 30 bases between. The germline V gene has CDR1 LGHNA and CDR2 YSLEER. This CDR3 is 22 amino acids long. CDR3 amino acids: CASSQKDSPLYAGQNTNEKLFF. CDR3 coding DNA: TGCGCCAGCAGCCAAAAAGACAGCCCCCTCTACGCAGGTCAAAATACTAATGAAAAACTGTTTTTT.

The chain has TRBV27 and TRBJ2-7; a possible D gene is TRBD2 (6 bases). Germline-derived CDR1 and CDR2 are MNHEY and SMNVEV (reference sequence). The germline V and J ends were trimmed by 2 bases and 7 bases, with 12 bases remaining between them. The length of the CDR3 is 13 residues. CDR3 protein: CASSLRRGWEQYF. The CDR3 DNA reads as TGTGCCAGCAGTTTAAGGAGGGGTTGGGAGCAGTACTTC.

This clone was detected once. J is TRBJ2-7 and V is TRBV10-3; a possible D gene is TRBD1 (6 bases). There are 12 residues in the CDR3. CDR1 and CDR2 from the germline V gene are ENHRY and SYGVKD. V was pared by 5 bases and J by 2 bases, with 7 bases between. The DNA for the CDR3 is TGTGCCATCAGTACAGGGACCTACGAGCAGTACGTC. It translates to CAISTGTYEQYV.

V usage is TRBV30 and J usage is TRBJ2-7; a weak D match, TRBD2 (6 bases). From germline, CDR1 is GTSNPN and CDR2 SVGIG (reference sequence). This CDR3 is built from 12 residues. The germline V and J ends were trimmed by 0 bases and 6 bases, with 9 bases remaining between them. The CDR3 DNA is TGTGCCTGGAGTGTTCAGGGAGGCGAGCAGTACGTC. Amino acid sequence: CAWSVQGGEQYV.

The J gene is TRBJ2-3, the V gene TRBV18, with 10 bases lining up with TRBD2. With V trimmed by 1 base and J by 5 bases, 6 bases remained unmatched. Germline V gene lookup returns CDR1 KGHSH and CDR2 LQKENI. This CDR3 spans 16 amino acids. CDR3 in amino acids: CASSPRASGGVDTQYF. CDR3 coding DNA: TGTGCCAGCTCACCACGGGCTAGCGGGGGTGTAGATACGCAGTATTTT. Filled out from reference TRBV18 and TRBJ2-3, the complete variable domain reads NAGVMQNPRHLVRRRGQEARLRCSPMKGHSHVYWYRQLPEEGLKFMVYLQKENIIDESGMPKERFSAEFPKEGPSILRIQQVVRGDSAAYFCASSPRASGGVDTQYFGPGTRLTVL.

The chain links TRBV7-2 to TRBJ2-1; D possibly corresponds to TRBD2 (6 bases). With 7 bases removed from V and 8 bases from J, the gap between germline ends came to 15 bases. CDR3 size: 13 residues. In germline, CDR1 is SGHTA, CDR2 FQGNSA. The CDR3 protein is CASTKVADHEQFF. CDR3 DNA: TGTGCCAGCACGAAGGTAGCGGACCATGAGCAGTTCTTC.